One and the same sample provided the 23 T cell receptor beta chains below, sequenced in a study of human T cells and chemical hapten exposure. Regarding time point: patch test 1, 2 weeks after DPC sensitization. Treatment indicated: therapeutic diphenylcyclopropenone sensitization with weekly scalp DPC. TCRdb reprocessed the RACE reads via MiXCR and lists one record per CDR3 protein. The sample yields under 200,000 distinct CDR3 sequences, about 14% seen once. This sample comprised whole blood, obtained in connection with sensitization to the hapten diphenylcyclopropenone (DPC). The receptors stem from a woman aged 25 to 45 with alopecia areata. Some clones in this sample may be carry-over from other donors' samples.

V gene TRBV29-1 combines with J gene TRBJ1-2, with 8 bases lining up with TRBD1. Germline CDR1 reads SQVTM; CDR2 reads ANQGSEA. Trimming cost V 3 bases and J 6 bases; bases outside gene matches: 18. The CDR3 extends over 17 amino acids. In DNA, the CDR3 is TGCAGCGTTGATGAACTTCCTCTCCGGGACAGGAATCATGGCTACACCTTC. Translated: CSVDELPLRDRNHGYTF.

The chain is built from TRBV6-2 or TRBV6-3 and TRBJ1-5; 7 nucleotides line up with TRBD1. The CDR3 has 15 amino acids. Germline lookup yields CDR1 MNHEY and CDR2 SVGEGT. V gave up 6 bases and J gave up 4 bases; unmatched junction bases: 9. CDR3 residues: CASSPEGARNQPQHF. DNA for the CDR3: TGTGCCAGCAGCCCCGAGGGGGCTCGGAATCAGCCCCAGCATTTT.

There are a few counts of this clonotype. The chain couples TRBV25-1 to TRBJ2-5; D is possibly TRBD1 (6 bases). V was trimmed by 3 bases and J by 0 bases, leaving 17 bases between them. The CDR3 length is 17 residues. Germline V CDR1 and CDR2: MGHDK, SYGVNS. CDR3 in amino acids: CASSEGSGTPNQETQYF. The DNA for the CDR3 is TGTGCCAGCAGTGAGGGGTCCGGGACACCTAACCAAGAGACCCAGTACTTC.

The rearrangement joins TRBV4-1 to TRBJ2-7; perhaps TRBD1 as D (5 bases). The germline gives CDR1 MGHRA, CDR2 YSYEKL. V lost 0 bases, J lost 2 bases, and 11 bases lay in between. The CDR3 is 15 residues long. The CDR3 protein is CASSQDQGRAYEQYF. The CDR3, as DNA: TGCGCCAGCAGCCAAGATCAGGGCAGGGCCTACGAGCAGTACTTC.

The chain links TRBV12-3 or TRBV12-4 to TRBJ1-1, with a tentative D call TRBD1 (5 bases). The V and J ends lost 3 bases and 11 bases respectively, with 13 bases between them. The CDR3 contains 12 residues. The CDR3 sequence: CASSFLGAGAFF. In nucleotides, the CDR3 is TGTGCCAGCAGTTTTTTAGGGGCCGGGGCTTTCTTT.

This chain connects TRBV3-1 to TRBJ1-2; no reliable D call. The CDR3 covers 13 residues. CDR1 is LGHDT, CDR2 YNNKEL, per germline (reference sequence). Between the trimmed V and J ends, which lost 1 base and 6 bases, there was a span of 9 bases. The CDR3 DNA sequence: TGTGCCAGCAGCCAAGGTAGACGCGATGGCTACACCTTC. The encoded protein is CASSQGRRDGYTF.

This sequence joins TRBV20-1 and TRBJ1-2; 7 nucleotides agree with TRBD1. With V trimmed by 5 bases and J by 3 bases, 9 bases remained unmatched. The CDR3 loop spans 14 amino acids. Germline V gives CDR1 DFQATT, CDR2 SNEGSKA (reference sequence). Here the CDR3 DNA reads TGCAGTGCTCCGAACGTCGGGACAGACTATGGCTACACCTTC. Protein product: CSAPNVGTDYGYTF.

This clonotype appeared a few times. The CDR3 reads CASSLRQGGTGELFF. DNA for the CDR3: TGCGCCAGCAGCTTGAGGCAGGGCGGCACCGGGGAGCTGTTTTTT. This chain connects TRBV5-1 to TRBJ2-2; possible D gene TRBD1, 5 bases. This CDR3 comprises 15 residues. The V and J ends lost 1 base and 4 bases respectively, with 11 bases between them. Germline CDR1 and CDR2: SGHRS and YFSETQ.

This chain connects TRBV21-1 to TRBJ1-3; the table's TRBD1 call for D was not verified on the DNA. TRBV21-1 is a recognized pseudogene. The CDR3 is 16 residues long. The CDR3 DNA follows: TGTGCCAGCAGCAACTTCCGGGACAACTCTGGAAACACCATATATTTT. It encodes CASSNFRDNSGNTIYF.

This clonotype showed up just a few times. V usage is TRBV20-1 and J usage is TRBJ1-3, with D possibly being TRBD1 (5 bases). Germline CDR1 DFQATT, CDR2 SNEGSKA (reference sequence). The CDR3 length is 16 residues. Trimming removed 1 base from V and 0 bases from J, with 13 bases in between. Here the CDR3 DNA reads TGCAGTGCTAGAGCACGGGGGGGGAGCTCTGGAAACACCATATATTTT. This gives the protein CSARARGGSSGNTIYF.

This chain uses TRBV29-1 with TRBJ2-1; TRBD2 matches at 14 bases. Germline loops: CDR1 SQVTM, CDR2 ANQGSEA. This CDR3 contains 14 residues. The ends lost 5 bases at V and 7 bases at J; junction bases unmatched: 4. CDR3 region: CSVRGLAGVNEQFF. CDR3 nucleotides: TGCAGCGTTCGGGGACTAGCGGGAGTGAATGAGCAGTTCTTC.

This clonotype has only a few counts. The chain uses TRBV12-3 or TRBV12-4 and TRBJ1-2; the D gene is possibly TRBD1 (6 bases). Trimming removed 9 bases from V and 4 bases from J, with 24 bases in between. CDR3 size: 16 residues. CDR3 bases: TGTGCCAGTGGAGACGCAGGGAGGGGGGCCTTCTATGGCTACACCTTC. The encoded protein is CASGDAGRGAFYGYTF.

Comments on this clonotype: A much bigger clone sits one base away, suggesting this may be a read error. The V and J genes are TRBV12-3 or TRBV12-4 and TRBJ2-2; 9 bases match TRBD1. This CDR3 comprises 14 residues. Here the CDR3 DNA reads TGTGTCAGCGCCCGGACAGGGGAGACCGGGGAGCTGTTTTTT. Encoded protein: CVSARTGETGELFF.

This clonotype has a handful of counts. The rearrangement links TRBV18 to TRBJ2-7; 9 nucleotides match TRBD1. CDR3 length: 15 amino acids. Germline V gene lookup returns CDR1 KGHSH and CDR2 LQKENI. After removal of 3 bases from V and 0 bases from J, the junction contained 3 bases not matched to a gene. The CDR3 is CASSPGQGRSYEQYF. CDR3 in DNA: TGTGCCAGCTCACCGGGACAGGGACGCTCCTACGAGCAGTACTTC. Complete variable domain (other parts from reference TRBV18 and TRBJ2-7): NAGVMQNPRHLVRRRGQEARLRCSPMKGHSHVYWYRQLPEEGLKFMVYLQKENIIDESGMPKERFSAEFPKEGPSILRIQQVVRGDSAAYFCASSPGQGRSYEQYFGPGTRLTVT.

This clonotype was seen a few times. The V call is TRBV2, the J call TRBJ2-5; a weak D match, TRBD2 (6 bases). V was clipped by 3 bases and J by 5 bases, with 16 bases between them. In germline, CDR1 is SNHLY, CDR2 FYNNEI. CDR3 length: 15 amino acids. In DNA form, the CDR3 reads TGTGCCAGCAGTGACTCGGGTGGACTATGGGAGACCCAGTACTTC. The encoded protein is CASSDSGGLWETQYF.

The sample holds a few counts of this clonotype. The chain couples TRBV20-1 to TRBJ1-2; 10 nucleotides line up with TRBD1. This CDR3 is 18 amino acids long. J gave up 5 bases and V 0 bases, and 15 bases lay outside the gene matches. Per the germline V gene, CDR1 is DFQATT and CDR2 is SNEGSKA (reference sequence). This chain's CDR3 is CSARDFGTGAIEAYGYTF. CDR3 nucleotide sequence: TGCAGTGCTAGAGATTTCGGGACAGGGGCAATTGAAGCGTATGGCTACACCTTC.

Ten or more counts support this clonotype. The V call is TRBV11-2, the J call TRBJ2-3, with D uncertain. Between the trimmed V and J ends, which lost 1 base and 5 bases, there was a span of 7 bases. There are 13 residues in the CDR3. Germline CDR1 SGHAT, CDR2 FQNNGV. The CDR3: CASSLGWGDTQYF. The CDR3 DNA sequence: TGTGCCAGCAGCTTAGGTTGGGGAGATACGCAGTATTTT.

The CDR3 DNA is TGTGCCATCAGTGAGAGCGGGAAACAAAGCGAGCAGTACTTC. It specifies CAISESGKQSEQYF. The chain combines TRBV10-3 with TRBJ2-7; 7 bases line up with TRBD2. Germline V lookup: CDR1 ENHRY, CDR2 SYGVKD. The CDR3 contains 14 residues. Losses at the gene ends were 2 bases for V and 6 bases for J; bases not matched to a gene: 7.

This clonotype has more than one count but fewer than ten. This sequence joins TRBV27 and TRBJ1-6; 7 nucleotides align to TRBD1. Germline trimming cut 4 bases from V and 4 bases from J; bases unmatched to any gene: 4. The CDR3 totals 15 residues. Germline CDR1 is MNHEY and CDR2 is SMNVEV (reference sequence). The CDR3 is CASSSRGQYNSPLHF. The CDR3 DNA follows: TGTGCCAGCAGTTCTAGGGGACAGTATAATTCACCCCTCCACTTT.

This clonotype was counted between two and nine times. The chain joins TRBV2 to TRBJ1-6; 11 bases align to TRBD1. V trimming: 4 bases; J trimming: 3 bases; junction bases outside the gene matches: 2. Germline V gene sequence: CDR1 SNHLY, CDR2 FYNNEI. This CDR3 has 16 residues. The CDR3, as DNA: TGTGCCAGCAGTGGGGACAGGGGGGTCTATAATTCACCCCTCCACTTT. Translating gives CASSGDRGVYNSPLHF.

The chain uses TRBV12-5 and TRBJ2-3, with TRBD2 matching 8 bases. V trimming: 7 bases; J trimming: 4 bases; junction bases outside the gene matches: 7. Germline V lookup: CDR1 LGHNT, CDR2 FRNRAP. This CDR3 has 14 residues. CDR3 DNA: TGTGCTAGTGCCGGGGGGGGCAGCGCAGATACGCAGTATTTT. It encodes CASAGGGSADTQYF.

The gene calls are TRBV12-3 or TRBV12-4 and TRBJ2-4; D possibly corresponds to TRBD1 (5 bases). Trimming removed 6 bases from V and 0 bases from J, with 18 bases in between. The CDR3 spans 17 residues. CDR3 residues: CASSPRQRPLAKNIQYF. CDR3 sequence (DNA): TGTGCCAGCAGCCCTAGACAGCGACCTTTAGCCAAAAACATTCAGTACTTC.

This clonotype has a handful of counts. The genes are TRBV12-3 or TRBV12-4 and TRBJ1-1; D may be TRBD1 (6 bases). The germline V and J ends were trimmed by 4 bases and 5 bases, with 11 bases remaining between them. The CDR3 contains 13 residues. The chain's CDR3 is CASSYRVLTEAFF. CDR3 DNA sequence: TGTGCCAGCAGTTACAGGGTTCTAACTGAAGCTTTCTTT.